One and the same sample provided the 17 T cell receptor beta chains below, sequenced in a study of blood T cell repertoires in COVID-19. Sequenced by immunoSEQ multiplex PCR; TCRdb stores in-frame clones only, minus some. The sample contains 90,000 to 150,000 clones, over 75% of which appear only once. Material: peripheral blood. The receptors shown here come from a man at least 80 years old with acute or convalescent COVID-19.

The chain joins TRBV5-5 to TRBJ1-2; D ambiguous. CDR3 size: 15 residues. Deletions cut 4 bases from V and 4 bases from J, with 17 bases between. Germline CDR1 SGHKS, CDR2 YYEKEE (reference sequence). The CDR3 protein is CASSTRPEAPYGYTF. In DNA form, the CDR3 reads TGTGCCAGCAGCACCAGACCGGAGGCTCCCTATGGCTACACCTTC.

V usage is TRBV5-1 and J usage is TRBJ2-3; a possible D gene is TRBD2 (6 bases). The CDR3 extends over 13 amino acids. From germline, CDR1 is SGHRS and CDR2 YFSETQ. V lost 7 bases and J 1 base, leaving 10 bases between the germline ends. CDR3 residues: CASWRVGTDTQYF. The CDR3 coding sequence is TGCGCCAGCTGGAGGGTAGGCACAGATACGCAGTATTTT.

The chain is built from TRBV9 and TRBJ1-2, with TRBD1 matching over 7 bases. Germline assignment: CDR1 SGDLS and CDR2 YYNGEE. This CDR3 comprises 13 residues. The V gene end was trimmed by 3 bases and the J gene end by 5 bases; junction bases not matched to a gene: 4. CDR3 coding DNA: TGTGCCAGCAGCGGAATACAGGGGTATGGCTACACCTTC. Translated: CASSGIQGYGYTF.

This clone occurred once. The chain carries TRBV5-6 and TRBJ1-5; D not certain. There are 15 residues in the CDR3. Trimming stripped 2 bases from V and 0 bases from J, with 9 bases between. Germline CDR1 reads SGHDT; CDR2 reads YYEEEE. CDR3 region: CASSFNRNSNQPQHF. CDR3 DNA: TGTGCCAGCAGCTTTAACAGAAATAGCAATCAGCCCCAGCATTTT. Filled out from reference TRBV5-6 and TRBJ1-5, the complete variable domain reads DAGVTQSPTHLIKTRGQQVTLRCSPKSGHDTVSWYQQALGQGPQFIFQYYEEEERQRGNFPDRFSGHQFPNYSSELNVNALLLGDSALYLCASSFNRNSNQPQHFGDGTRLSIL.

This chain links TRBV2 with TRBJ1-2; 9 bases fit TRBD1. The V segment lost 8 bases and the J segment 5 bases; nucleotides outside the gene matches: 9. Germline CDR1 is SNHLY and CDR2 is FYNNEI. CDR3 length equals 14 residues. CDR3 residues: CASRFAGQGYGYTF. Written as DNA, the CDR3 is TGTGCCAGCCGCTTCGCGGGACAGGGATATGGCTACACCTTC.

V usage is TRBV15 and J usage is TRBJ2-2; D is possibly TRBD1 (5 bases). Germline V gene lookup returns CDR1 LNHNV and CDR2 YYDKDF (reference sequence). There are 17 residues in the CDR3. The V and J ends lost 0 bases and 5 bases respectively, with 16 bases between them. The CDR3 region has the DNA TGTGCCACCAGCAGAGATCCCCAGGGCATTGAAACCGGGGAGCTGTTTTTT. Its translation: CATSRDPQGIETGELFF.

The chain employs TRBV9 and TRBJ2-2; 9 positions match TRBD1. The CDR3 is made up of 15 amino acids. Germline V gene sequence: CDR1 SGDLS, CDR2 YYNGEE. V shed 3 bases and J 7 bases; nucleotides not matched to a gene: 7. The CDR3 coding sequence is TGTGCCAGCAGCGACCGACAGGGGGTAGGCGGGGAGCTGTTTTTT. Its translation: CASSDRQGVGGELFF. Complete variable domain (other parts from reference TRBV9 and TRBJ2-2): DSGVTQTPKHLITATGQRVTLRCSPRSGDLSVYWYQQSLDQGLQFLIQYYNGEERAKGNILERFSAQQFPDLHSELNLSSLELGDSALYFCASSDRQGVGGELFFGEGSRLTVL.

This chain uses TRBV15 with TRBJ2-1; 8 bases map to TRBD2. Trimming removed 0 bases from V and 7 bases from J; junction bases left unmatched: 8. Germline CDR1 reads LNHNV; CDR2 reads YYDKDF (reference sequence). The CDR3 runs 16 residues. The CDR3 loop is CATSREAAGVGNEQFF. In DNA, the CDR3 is TGTGCCACCAGCAGAGAGGCAGCGGGAGTGGGGAATGAGCAGTTCTTC.

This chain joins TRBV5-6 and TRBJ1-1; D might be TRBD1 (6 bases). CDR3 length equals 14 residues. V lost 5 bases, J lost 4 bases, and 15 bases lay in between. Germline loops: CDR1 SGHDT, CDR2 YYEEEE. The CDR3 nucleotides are TGTGCCAGCAGACAGCAGGGGCCGGGCACTGAAGCTTTCTTT. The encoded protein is CASRQQGPGTEAFF.

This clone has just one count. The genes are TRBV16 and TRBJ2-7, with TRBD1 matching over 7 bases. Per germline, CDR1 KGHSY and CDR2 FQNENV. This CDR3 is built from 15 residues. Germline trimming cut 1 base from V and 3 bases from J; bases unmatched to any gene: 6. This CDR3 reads CASSQLGQDRYEQYF. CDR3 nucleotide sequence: TGTGCCAGCAGCCAATTAGGACAGGACCGCTACGAGCAGTACTTC.

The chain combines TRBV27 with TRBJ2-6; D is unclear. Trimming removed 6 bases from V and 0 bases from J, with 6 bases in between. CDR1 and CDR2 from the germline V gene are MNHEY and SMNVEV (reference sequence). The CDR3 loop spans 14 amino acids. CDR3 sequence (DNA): TGTGCCAGCAGGGGCACCTCTGGGGCCAACGTCCTGACTTTC. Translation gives CASRGTSGANVLTF.

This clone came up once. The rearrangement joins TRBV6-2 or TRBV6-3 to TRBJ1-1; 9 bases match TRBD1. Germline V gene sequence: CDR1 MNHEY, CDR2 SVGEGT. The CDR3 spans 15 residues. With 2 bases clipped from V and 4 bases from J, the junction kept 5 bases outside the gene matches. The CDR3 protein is CASSYPGQGITEAFF. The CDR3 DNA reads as TGTGCCAGCAGTTACCCAGGACAGGGGATCACTGAAGCTTTCTTT.

The CDR3 DNA follows: TGTGCCAGTTCCGCCGGGACAAATAACTATGGCTACACCTTC. As protein: CASSAGTNNYGYTF. The V and J genes are TRBV19 and TRBJ1-2; tentatively, D is TRBD1 (6 bases). V dropped 8 bases and J dropped 1 base, with 14 bases sitting between them. The CDR3 has 14 residues. Germline V gene sequence: CDR1 LNHDA, CDR2 SQIVND (reference sequence). Full variable domain (missing parts from reference TRBV19 and TRBJ1-2): DGGITQSPKYLFRKEGQNVTLSCEQNLNHDAMYWYRQDPGQGLRLIYYSQIVNDFQKGDIAEGYSVSREKKESFPLTVTSAQKNPTAFYLCASSAGTNNYGYTFGSGTRLTVV.

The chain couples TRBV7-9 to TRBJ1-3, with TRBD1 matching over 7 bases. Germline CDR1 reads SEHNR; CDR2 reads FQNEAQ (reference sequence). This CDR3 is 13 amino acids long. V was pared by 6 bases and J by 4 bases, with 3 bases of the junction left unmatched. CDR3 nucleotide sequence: TGTGCCAGCAGGAGGACAGGAGGAAACACCATATATTTT. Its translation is CASRRTGGNTIYF. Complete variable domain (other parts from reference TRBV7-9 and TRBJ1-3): DTGVSQNPRHKITKRGQNVTFRCDPISEHNRLYWYRQTLGQGPEFLTYFQNEAQLEKSRLLSDRFSAERPKGSFSTLEIQRTEQGDSAMYLCASRRTGGNTIYFGEGSWLTVV.

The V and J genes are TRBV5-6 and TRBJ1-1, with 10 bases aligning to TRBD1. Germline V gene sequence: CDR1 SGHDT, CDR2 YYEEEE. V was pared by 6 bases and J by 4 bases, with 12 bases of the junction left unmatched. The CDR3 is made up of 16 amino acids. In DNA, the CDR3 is TGTGCCAGCACCGTCGACAGGGGGCGGGTGGGCACTGAAGCTTTCTTT. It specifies CASTVDRGRVGTEAFF.

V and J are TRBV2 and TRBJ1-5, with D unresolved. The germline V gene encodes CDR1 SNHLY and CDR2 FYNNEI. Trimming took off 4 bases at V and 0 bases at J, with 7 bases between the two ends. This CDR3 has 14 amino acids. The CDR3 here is CASSGVYSNQPQHF. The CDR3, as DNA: TGTGCCAGCAGTGGTGTTTATAGCAATCAGCCCCAGCATTTT.

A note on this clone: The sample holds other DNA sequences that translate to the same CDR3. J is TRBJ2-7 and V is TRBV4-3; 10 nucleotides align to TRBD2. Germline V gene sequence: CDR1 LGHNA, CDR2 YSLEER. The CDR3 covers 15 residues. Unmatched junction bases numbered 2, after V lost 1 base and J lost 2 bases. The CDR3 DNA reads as TGCGCCAGCAGCCAAGGGACTAGCGGAACCTACGAGCAGTACTTC. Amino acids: CASSQGTSGTYEQYF.